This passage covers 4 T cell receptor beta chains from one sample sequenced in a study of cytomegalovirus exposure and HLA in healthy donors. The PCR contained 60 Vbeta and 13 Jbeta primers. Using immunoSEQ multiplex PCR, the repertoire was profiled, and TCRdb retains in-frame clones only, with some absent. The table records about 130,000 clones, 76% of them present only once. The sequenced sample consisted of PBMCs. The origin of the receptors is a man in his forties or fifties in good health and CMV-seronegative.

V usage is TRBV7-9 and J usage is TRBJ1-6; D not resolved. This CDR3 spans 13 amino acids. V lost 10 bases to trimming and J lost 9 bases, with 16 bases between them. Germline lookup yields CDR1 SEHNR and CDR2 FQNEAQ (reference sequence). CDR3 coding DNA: TGTGCCATTTACAGCGGGGAGGGTTCACCCCTCCACTTT. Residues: CAIYSGEGSPLHF.

This CDR3 reads CATSRDRDRAYEQYF. For the CDR3, the DNA is TGTGCCACCAGCAGAGATCGGGACAGGGCCTACGAGCAGTACTTC. V and J are TRBV15 and TRBJ2-7; 9 bases line up with TRBD1. J was trimmed by 2 bases and V by 0 bases; bases with no gene match: 2. This CDR3 is built from 15 residues. In germline, CDR1 is LNHNV, CDR2 YYDKDF (reference sequence).

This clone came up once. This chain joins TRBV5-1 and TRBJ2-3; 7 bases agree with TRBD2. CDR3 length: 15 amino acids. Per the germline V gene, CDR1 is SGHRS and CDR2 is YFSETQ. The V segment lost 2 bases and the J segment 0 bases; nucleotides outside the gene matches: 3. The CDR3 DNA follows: TGCGCCAGCAGCTTAGCGGGGTTTAGCACAGATACGCAGTATTTT. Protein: CASSLAGFSTDTQYF.

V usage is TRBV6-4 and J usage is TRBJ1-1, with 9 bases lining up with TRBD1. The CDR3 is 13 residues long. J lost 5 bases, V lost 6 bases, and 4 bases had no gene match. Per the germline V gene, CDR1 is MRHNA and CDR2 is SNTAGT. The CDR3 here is CASRGQGGTEAFF. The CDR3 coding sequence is TGTGCCAGCAGGGGACAGGGTGGGACTGAAGCTTTCTTT.